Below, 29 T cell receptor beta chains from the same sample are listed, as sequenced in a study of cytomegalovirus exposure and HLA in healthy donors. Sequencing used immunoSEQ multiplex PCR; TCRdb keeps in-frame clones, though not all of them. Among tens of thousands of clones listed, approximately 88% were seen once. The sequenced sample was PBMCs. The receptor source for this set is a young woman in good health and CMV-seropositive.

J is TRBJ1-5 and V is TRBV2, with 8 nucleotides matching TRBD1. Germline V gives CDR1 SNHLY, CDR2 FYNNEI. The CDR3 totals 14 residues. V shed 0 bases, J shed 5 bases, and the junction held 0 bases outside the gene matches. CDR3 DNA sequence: TGTGCCAGCAGTGAAGCGACAGGGGATCAGCCCCAGCATTTT. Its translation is CASSEATGDQPQHF.

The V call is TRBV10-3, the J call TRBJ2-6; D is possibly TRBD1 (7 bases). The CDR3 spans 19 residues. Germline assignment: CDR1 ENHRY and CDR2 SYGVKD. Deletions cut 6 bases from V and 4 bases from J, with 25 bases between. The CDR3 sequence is CAIRGAGGRSSGGANVLTF. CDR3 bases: TGTGCCATCAGGGGGGCAGGGGGGCGGTCTTCGGGAGGGGCCAACGTCCTGACTTTC.

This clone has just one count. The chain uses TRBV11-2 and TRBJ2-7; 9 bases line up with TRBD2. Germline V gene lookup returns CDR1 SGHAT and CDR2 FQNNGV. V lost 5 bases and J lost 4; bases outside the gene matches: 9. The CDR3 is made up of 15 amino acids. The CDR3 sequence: CASSVQGSGGYEQYF. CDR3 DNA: TGTGCCAGCAGCGTACAGGGAAGCGGGGGGTACGAGCAGTACTTC. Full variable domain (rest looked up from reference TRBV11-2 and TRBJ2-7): EAGVAQSPRYKIIEKRQSVAFWCNPISGHATLYWYQQILGQGPKLLIQFQNNGVVDDSQLPKDRFSAERLKGVDSTLKIQPAKLEDSAVYLCASSVQGSGGYEQYFGPGTRLTVT.

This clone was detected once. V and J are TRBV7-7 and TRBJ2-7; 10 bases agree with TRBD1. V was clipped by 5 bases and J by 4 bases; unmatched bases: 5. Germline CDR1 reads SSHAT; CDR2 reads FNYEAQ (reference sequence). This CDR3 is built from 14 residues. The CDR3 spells CASSTGTGVYEQYF. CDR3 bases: TGTGCCAGCAGCACCGGGACAGGGGTATACGAGCAGTACTTC.

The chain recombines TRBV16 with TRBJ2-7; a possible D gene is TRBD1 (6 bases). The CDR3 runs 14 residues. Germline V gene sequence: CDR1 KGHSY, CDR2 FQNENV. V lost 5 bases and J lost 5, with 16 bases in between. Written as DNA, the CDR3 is TGTGCCAGCAGCAACAGGGTGTTCTCAAACGAGCAGTACTTC. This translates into CASSNRVFSNEQYF.

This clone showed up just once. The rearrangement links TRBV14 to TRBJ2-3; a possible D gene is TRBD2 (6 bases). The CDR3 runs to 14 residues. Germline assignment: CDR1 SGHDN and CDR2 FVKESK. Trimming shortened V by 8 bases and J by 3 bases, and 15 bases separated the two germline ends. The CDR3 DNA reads TGTGCCAGCCGGGGGACGATATGGACAGATACGCAGTATTTT. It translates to CASRGTIWTDTQYF.

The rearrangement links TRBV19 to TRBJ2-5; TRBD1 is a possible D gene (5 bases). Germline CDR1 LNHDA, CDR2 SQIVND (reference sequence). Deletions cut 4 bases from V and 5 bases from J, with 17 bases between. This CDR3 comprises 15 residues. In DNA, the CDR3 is TGTGCCAGTAGTAGACAGTCAGGGTCGGAGGAGACCCAGTACTTC. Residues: CASSRQSGSEETQYF.

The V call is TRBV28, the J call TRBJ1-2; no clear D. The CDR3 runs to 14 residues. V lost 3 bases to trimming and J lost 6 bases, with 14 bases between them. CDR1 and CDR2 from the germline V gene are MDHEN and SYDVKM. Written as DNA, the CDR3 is TGTGCCAGCAGTTTTCGGGTAGAGGGAGATGGCTACACCTTC. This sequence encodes CASSFRVEGDGYTF.

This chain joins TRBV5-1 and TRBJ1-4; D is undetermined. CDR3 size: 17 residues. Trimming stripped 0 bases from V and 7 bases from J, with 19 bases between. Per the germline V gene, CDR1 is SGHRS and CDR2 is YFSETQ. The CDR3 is CASSLAESLTVGEKLFF. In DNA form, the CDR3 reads TGCGCCAGCAGCTTGGCCGAAAGTCTTACGGTCGGTGAAAAACTGTTTTTT. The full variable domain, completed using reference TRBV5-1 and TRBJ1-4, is KAGVTQTPRYLIKTRGQQVTLSCSPISGHRSVSWYQQTPGQGLQFLFEYFSETQRNKGNFPGRFSGRQFSNSRSEMNVSTLELGDSALYLCASSLAESLTVGEKLFFGSGTQLSVL.

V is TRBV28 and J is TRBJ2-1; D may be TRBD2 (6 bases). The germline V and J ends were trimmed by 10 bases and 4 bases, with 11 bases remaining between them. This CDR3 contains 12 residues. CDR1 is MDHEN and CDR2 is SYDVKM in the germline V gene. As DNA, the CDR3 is TGTGCCATAGAGCGGGCTTACAATGAGCAGTTCTTC. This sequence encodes CAIERAYNEQFF.

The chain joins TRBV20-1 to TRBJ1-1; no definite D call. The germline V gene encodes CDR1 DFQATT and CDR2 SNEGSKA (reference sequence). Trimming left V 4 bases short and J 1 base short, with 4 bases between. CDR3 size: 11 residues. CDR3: CSATGNTEAFF. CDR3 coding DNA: TGCAGTGCTACAGGGAACACTGAAGCTTTCTTT.

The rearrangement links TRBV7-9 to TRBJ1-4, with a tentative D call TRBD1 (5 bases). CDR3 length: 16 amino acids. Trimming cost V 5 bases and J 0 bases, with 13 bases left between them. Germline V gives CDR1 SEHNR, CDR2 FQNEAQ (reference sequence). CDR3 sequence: CASSKGQSPTNEKLFF. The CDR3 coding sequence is TGTGCCAGCAGCAAAGGACAATCACCAACTAATGAAAAACTGTTTTTT.

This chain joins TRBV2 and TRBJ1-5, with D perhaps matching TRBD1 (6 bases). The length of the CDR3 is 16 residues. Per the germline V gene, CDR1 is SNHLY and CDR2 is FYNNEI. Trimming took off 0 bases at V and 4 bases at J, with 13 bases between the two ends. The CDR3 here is CASSEAGRGRNQPQHF. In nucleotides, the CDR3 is TGTGCCAGCAGTGAAGCGGGGAGGGGGAGAAATCAGCCCCAGCATTTT.

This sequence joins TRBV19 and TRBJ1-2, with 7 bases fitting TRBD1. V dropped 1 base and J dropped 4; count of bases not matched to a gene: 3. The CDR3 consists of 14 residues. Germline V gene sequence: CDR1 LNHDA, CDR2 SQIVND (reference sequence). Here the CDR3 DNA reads TGTGCCAGTAGTATAGCCAGGGGGGCCTATGGCTACACCTTC. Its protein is CASSIARGAYGYTF.

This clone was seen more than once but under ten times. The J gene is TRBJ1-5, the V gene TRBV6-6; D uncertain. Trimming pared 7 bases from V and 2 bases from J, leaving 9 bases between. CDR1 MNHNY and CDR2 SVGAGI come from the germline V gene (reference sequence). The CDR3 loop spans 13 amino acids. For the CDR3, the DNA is TGTGCCAGCACAGTCGAGGGCAATCAGCCCCAGCATTTT. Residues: CASTVEGNQPQHF.

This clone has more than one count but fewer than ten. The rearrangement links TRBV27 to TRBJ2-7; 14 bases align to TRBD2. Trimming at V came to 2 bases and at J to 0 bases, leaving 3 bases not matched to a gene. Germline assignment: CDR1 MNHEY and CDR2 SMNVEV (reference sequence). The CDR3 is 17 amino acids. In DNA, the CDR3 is TGTGCCAGCAGTTTAGGGACTAGCGGGGGAACCTCCTACGAGCAGTACTTC. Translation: CASSLGTSGGTSYEQYF.

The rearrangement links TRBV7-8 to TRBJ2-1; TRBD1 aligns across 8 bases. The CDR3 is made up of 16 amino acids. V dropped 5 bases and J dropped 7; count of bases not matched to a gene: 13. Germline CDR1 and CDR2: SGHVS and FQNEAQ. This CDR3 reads CASSREPGTGGNEQFF. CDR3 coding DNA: TGTGCCAGCAGCCGAGAACCCGGGACAGGAGGGAATGAGCAGTTCTTC. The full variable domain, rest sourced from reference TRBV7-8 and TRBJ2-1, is GAGVSQSPRYKVAKRGQDVALRCDPISGHVSLFWYQQALGQGPEFLTYFQNEAQLDKSGLPSDRFFAERPEGSVSTLKIQRTQQEDSAVYLCASSREPGTGGNEQFFGPGTRLTVL.

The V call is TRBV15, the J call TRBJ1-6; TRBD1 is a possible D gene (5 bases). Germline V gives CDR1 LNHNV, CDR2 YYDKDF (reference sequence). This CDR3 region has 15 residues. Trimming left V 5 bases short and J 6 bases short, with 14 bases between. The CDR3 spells CATSDGGGSNSPLHF. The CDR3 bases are TGTGCCACCAGCGACGGGGGAGGGAGTAATTCACCCCTCCACTTT. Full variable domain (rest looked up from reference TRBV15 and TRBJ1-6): DAMVIQNPRYQVTQFGKPVTLSCSQTLNHNVMYWYQQKSSQAPKLLFHYYDKDFNNEADTPDNFQSRRPNTSFCFLDIRSPGLGDTAMYLCATSDGGGSNSPLHFGNGTRLTVT.

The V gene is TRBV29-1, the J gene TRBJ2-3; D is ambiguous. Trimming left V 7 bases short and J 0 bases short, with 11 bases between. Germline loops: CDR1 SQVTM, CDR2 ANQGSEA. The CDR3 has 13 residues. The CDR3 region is CSAPSSSTDTQYF. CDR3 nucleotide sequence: TGCAGCGCCCCCTCTTCTAGCACAGATACGCAGTATTTT.

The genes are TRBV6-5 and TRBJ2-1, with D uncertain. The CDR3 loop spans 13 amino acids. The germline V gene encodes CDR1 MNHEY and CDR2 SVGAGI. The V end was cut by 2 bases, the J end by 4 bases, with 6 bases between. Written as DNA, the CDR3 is TGTGCCAGCAGTTACCCGGGTTACAATGAGCAGTTCTTC. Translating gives CASSYPGYNEQFF.

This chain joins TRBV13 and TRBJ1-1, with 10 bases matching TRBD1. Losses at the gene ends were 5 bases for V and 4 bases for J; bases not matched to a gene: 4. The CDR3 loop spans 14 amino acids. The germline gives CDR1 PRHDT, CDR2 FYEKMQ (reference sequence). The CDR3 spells CASSTGQGFTEAFF. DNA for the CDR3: TGTGCCAGCAGCACGGGACAGGGGTTCACTGAAGCTTTCTTT. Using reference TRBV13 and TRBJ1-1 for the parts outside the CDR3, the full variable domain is AAGVIQSPRHLIKEKRETATLKCYPIPRHDTVYWYQQGPGQDPQFLISFYEKMQSDKGSIPDRFSAQQFSDYHSELNMSSLELGDSALYFCASSTGQGFTEAFFGQGTRLTVV.

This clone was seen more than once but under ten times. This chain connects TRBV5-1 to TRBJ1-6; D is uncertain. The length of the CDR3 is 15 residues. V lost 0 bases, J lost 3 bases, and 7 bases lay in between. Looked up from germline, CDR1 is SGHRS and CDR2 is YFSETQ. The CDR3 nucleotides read TGCGCCAGCAGCTTGGCAGAGGGCTATAATTCACCCCTCCACTTT. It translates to CASSLAEGYNSPLHF. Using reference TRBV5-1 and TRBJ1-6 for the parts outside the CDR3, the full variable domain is KAGVTQTPRYLIKTRGQQVTLSCSPISGHRSVSWYQQTPGQGLQFLFEYFSETQRNKGNFPGRFSGRQFSNSRSEMNVSTLELGDSALYLCASSLAEGYNSPLHFGNGTRLTVT.

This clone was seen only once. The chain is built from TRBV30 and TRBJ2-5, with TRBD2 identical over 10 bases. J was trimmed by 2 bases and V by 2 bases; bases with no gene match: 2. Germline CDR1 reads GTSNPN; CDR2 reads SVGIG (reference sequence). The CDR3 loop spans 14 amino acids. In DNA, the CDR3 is TGTGCCTGGAGTCCAGCGGGGGGGCAAGAGACCCAGTACTTC. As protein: CAWSPAGGQETQYF.

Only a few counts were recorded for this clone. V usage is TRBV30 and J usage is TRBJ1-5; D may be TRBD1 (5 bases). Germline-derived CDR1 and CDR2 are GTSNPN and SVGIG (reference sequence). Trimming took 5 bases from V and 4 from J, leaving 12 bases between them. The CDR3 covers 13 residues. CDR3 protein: CAWDQGTNQPQHF. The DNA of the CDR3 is TGTGCCTGGGACCAGGGTACGAATCAGCCCCAGCATTTT.

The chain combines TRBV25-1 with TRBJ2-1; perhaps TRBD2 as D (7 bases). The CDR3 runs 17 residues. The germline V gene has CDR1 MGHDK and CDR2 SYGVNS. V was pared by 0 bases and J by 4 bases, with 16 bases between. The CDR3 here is CASSEYLGGASYNEQFF. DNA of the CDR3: TGTGCCAGCAGTGAATATTTGGGGGGGGCGTCGTACAATGAGCAGTTCTTC.

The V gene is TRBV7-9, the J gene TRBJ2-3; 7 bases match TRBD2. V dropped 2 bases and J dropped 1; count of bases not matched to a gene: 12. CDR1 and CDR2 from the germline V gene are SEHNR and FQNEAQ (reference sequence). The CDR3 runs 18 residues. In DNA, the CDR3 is TGTGCCAGCAGCTTACTATGGGAGGGGTTGGGCGGCACAGATACGCAGTATTTT. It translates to CASSLLWEGLGGTDTQYF.

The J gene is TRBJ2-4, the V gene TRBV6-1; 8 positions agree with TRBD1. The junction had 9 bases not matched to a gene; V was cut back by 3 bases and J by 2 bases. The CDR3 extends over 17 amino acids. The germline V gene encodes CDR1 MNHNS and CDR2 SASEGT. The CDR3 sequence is CASSEEGTGTPKNIQYF. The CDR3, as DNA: TGTGCCAGCAGTGAGGAGGGGACAGGAACCCCCAAAAACATTCAGTACTTC.

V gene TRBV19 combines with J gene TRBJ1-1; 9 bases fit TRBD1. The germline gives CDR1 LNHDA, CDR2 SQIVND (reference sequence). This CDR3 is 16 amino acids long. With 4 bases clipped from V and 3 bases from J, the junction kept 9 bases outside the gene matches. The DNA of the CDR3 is TGTGCCAGTAGTAAGGCCCCGGGACAGGGTTACACTGAAGCTTTCTTT. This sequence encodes CASSKAPGQGYTEAFF.

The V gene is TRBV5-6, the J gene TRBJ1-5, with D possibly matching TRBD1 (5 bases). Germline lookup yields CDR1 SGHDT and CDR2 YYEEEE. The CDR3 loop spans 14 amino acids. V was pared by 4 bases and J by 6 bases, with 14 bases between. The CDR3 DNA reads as TGTGCCAGCAGCAGGGTAGGTAGGGGTCAGCCCCAGCATTTT. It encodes CASSRVGRGQPQHF.